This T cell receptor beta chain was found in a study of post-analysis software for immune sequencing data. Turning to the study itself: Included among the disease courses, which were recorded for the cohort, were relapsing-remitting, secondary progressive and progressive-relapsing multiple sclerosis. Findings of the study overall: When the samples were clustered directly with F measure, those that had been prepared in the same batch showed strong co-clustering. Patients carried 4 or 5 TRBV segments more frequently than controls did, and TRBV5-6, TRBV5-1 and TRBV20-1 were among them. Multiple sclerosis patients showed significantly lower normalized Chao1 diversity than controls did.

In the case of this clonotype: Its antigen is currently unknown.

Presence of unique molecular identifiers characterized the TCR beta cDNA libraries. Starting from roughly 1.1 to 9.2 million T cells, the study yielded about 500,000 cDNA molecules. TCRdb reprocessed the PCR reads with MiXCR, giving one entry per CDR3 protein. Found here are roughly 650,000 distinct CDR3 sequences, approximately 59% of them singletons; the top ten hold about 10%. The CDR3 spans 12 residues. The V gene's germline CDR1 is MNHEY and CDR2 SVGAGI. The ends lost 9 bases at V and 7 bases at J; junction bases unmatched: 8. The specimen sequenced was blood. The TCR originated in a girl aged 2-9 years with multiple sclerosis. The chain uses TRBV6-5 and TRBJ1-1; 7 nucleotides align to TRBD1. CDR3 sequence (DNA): TGTGCCAGTAGACAGGGCCCTAATGAAGCTTTCTTT. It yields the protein CASRQGPNEAFF.